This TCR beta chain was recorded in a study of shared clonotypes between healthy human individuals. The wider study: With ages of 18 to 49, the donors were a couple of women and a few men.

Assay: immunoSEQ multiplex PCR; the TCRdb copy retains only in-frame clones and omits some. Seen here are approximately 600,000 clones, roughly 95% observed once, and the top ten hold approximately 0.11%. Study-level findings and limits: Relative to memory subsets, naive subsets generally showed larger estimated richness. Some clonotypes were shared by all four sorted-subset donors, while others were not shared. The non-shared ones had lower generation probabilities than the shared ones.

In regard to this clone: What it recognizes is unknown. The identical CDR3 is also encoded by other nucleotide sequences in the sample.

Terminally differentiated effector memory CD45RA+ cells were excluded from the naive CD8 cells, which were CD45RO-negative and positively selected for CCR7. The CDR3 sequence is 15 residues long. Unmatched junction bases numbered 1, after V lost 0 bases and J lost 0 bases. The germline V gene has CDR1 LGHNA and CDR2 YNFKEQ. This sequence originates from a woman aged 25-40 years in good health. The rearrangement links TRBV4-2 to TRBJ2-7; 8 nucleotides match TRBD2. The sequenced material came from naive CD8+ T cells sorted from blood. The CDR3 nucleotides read TGTGCCAGCAGCCAAGAGAGCGGGAGCTCCTACGAGCAGTACTTC. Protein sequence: CASSQESGSSYEQYF.